What follows are 28 T cell receptor beta chains derived from one specimen sequenced in a study of shared clonotypes between healthy human individuals. CD45RO-negative CD8 cells positively selected for CCR7 made up the naive population, which excluded terminally differentiated effector memory CD45RA+ cells. Repertoires were generated with immunoSEQ multiplex PCR, while TCRdb's copy carries only in-frame clones and drops some. This table holds some 1,900,000 clones, about 95% found once. The specimen sequenced was naive CD8+ T cells sorted from blood. The receptors derive from a man aged 18 to 30 in good health.

In the case of this clone: The sample holds other DNA sequences that translate to the same CDR3. The chain carries TRBV6-6 and TRBJ2-2; 10 bases match TRBD2. V was clipped by 2 bases and J by 0 bases; unmatched bases: 0. CDR1 is MNHNY, CDR2 SVGAGI, per germline (reference sequence). The CDR3 extends over 16 amino acids. The CDR3 sequence is CASSYLAGANTGELFF. CDR3 in DNA: TGTGCCAGCAGTTACCTAGCGGGAGCGAACACCGGGGAGCTGTTTTTT.

J is TRBJ1-5 and V is TRBV27; 10 nucleotides line up with TRBD1. There are 13 residues in the CDR3. Germline CDR1 is MNHEY and CDR2 is SMNVEV (reference sequence). J was trimmed by 5 bases and V by 6 bases; bases with no gene match: 1. CDR3 DNA: TGTGCCAGCAGCGGGACAGGGGATCAGCCCCAGCATTTT. It translates to CASSGTGDQPQHF.

The V call is TRBV4-3, the J call TRBJ2-5, with 13 bases lining up with TRBD2. The CDR3 runs 19 residues. Germline CDR1 is LGHNA and CDR2 is YSLEER. V was clipped by 0 bases and J by 3 bases; unmatched bases: 10. In DNA, the CDR3 is TGCGCCAGCAGCCAAGAAGGGCCCCGGACTAGCGGGAGTGAAGAGACCCAGTACTTC. This translates into CASSQEGPRTSGSEETQYF.

The genes are TRBV4-3 and TRBJ1-2; 8 bases fit TRBD1. CDR1 and CDR2 (germline): LGHNA, YSLEER. The CDR3 loop spans 14 amino acids. With 0 bases clipped from V and 5 bases from J, the junction kept 2 bases outside the gene matches. The CDR3 loop reads CASSQEGQAYGYTF. As DNA, the CDR3 is TGCGCCAGCAGCCAAGAGGGACAGGCTTATGGCTACACCTTC.

The chain combines TRBV10-1 with TRBJ2-7; D unclear. Trimming cost V 0 bases and J 1 base, with 13 bases left between them. The CDR3 runs 16 residues. The germline gives CDR1 WNHNN, CDR2 SYGVQD (reference sequence). The CDR3: CASSESYAAPSYEQYF. The CDR3 DNA is TGCGCCAGCAGTGAGTCGTATGCAGCTCCTTCCTACGAGCAGTACTTC.

Comment on this clone: This CDR3 is also generated by other DNA sequences in the sample. The CDR3 coding sequence is TGCAGTGCCCCTTGGGATACGCAGTATTTT. This encodes CSAPWDTQYF. The chain couples TRBV20-1 to TRBJ2-3; D unclear. Germline-derived CDR1 and CDR2 are DFQATT and SNEGSKA (reference sequence). Trimming left V 6 bases short and J 6 bases short, with 7 bases between. The CDR3 runs to 10 residues.

In its sample, this clone was seen once. The J gene is TRBJ2-5, the V gene TRBV11-2; D is possibly TRBD1 or TRBD2 (6 bases each). The CDR3 runs to 17 residues. Trimming took off 0 bases at V and 1 base at J, with 15 bases between the two ends. CDR1 is SGHAT, CDR2 FQNNGV, per germline. The CDR3 region is CASSLDWGAGSQETQYF. DNA for the CDR3: TGTGCCAGCAGCTTAGATTGGGGGGCAGGAAGCCAAGAGACCCAGTACTTC.

The genes are TRBV30 and TRBJ2-7; no definite D call. Trimming cost V 1 base and J 6 bases, with 13 bases left between them. CDR1 is GTSNPN and CDR2 is SVGIG in the germline V gene (reference sequence). The CDR3 extends over 13 amino acids. CDR3 coding DNA: TGTGCCTGGAGTGGAGTTAATGGGATCGAGCAGTACTTC. Translated: CAWSGVNGIEQYF.

Only one count was recorded for this clone. The rearrangement joins TRBV2 to TRBJ2-5; 9 nucleotides line up with TRBD1. The CDR3 extends over 15 amino acids. Losses at the gene ends were 5 bases for V and 4 bases for J; bases not matched to a gene: 8. CDR1 is SNHLY, CDR2 FYNNEI, per germline. The CDR3 loop reads CASSPGQGGIETQYF. In DNA form, the CDR3 reads TGTGCCAGCAGTCCGGGACAGGGAGGGATAGAGACCCAGTACTTC.

This clone was observed once. CDR3 amino acids: CASSVSGVELYEQYF. CDR3 sequence (DNA): TGCGCCAGCAGCGTCTCAGGGGTGGAGCTCTACGAGCAGTACTTC. The chain carries TRBV5-1 and TRBJ2-7; possibly TRBD1 for D (6 bases). The germline V gene has CDR1 SGHRS and CDR2 YFSETQ. The CDR3 covers 15 residues. The V end lost 4 bases, the J end lost 3 bases, and 17 bases lay between the germline ends.

The V call is TRBV4-2, the J call TRBJ2-3, with no clear D. The CDR3 totals 14 residues. Trimming removed 0 bases from V and 2 bases from J, with 6 bases in between. Germline V gene lookup returns CDR1 LGHNA and CDR2 YNFKEQ. The CDR3 region has the DNA TGTGCCAGCAGCCAAGAGGTCTACACAGATACGCAGTATTTT. Translation: CASSQEVYTDTQYF.

Comment on this clone: The sample has other DNA sequences that encode this CDR3 too. The rearrangement joins TRBV27 to TRBJ1-4; D is uncertain. This CDR3 comprises 12 residues. From germline, CDR1 is MNHEY and CDR2 SMNVEV (reference sequence). V was shortened by 3 bases and J by 8 bases, with 7 bases between the two germline ends. The CDR3 bases are TGTGCCAGCAGTTTTATCGGGGAAAAACTGTTTTTT. It yields the protein CASSFIGEKLFF.

V and J are TRBV7-9 and TRBJ1-4; D is unclear. The V and J ends lost 2 bases and 0 bases respectively, with 7 bases between them. Germline assignment: CDR1 SEHNR and CDR2 FQNEAQ (reference sequence). The CDR3 sequence is 15 residues long. CDR3 nucleotides: TGTGCCAGCAGCTTATCGACGTCAACTAATGAAAAACTGTTTTTT. Amino acids: CASSLSTSTNEKLFF.

This sequence joins TRBV6-5 and TRBJ2-7; D not certain. Germline V gives CDR1 MNHEY, CDR2 SVGAGI. Trimming shortened V by 6 bases and J by 9 bases, and 21 bases separated the two germline ends. This CDR3 comprises 14 residues. The chain's CDR3 is CASSPRLSLTVQYF. DNA for the CDR3: TGTGCCAGCAGCCCGAGGCTTTCTCTCACGGTGCAGTACTTC.

In this sample, this clone turned up once. The chain has TRBV30 and TRBJ1-5, with D maybe TRBD1 (5 bases). CDR1 GTSNPN and CDR2 SVGIG come from the germline V gene (reference sequence). The V end was cut by 2 bases, the J end by 5 bases, with 19 bases between. This CDR3 has 16 residues. CDR3 region: CAWSLTTDLWDQPQHF. The CDR3 DNA reads TGTGCCTGGAGTCTAACGACAGATCTTTGGGATCAGCCCCAGCATTTT.

V and J are TRBV4-1 and TRBJ1-1; 9 nucleotides agree with TRBD1. With 0 bases clipped from V and 4 bases from J, the junction kept 9 bases outside the gene matches. The germline V gene encodes CDR1 MGHRA and CDR2 YSYEKL. The length of the CDR3 is 17 residues. The CDR3: CASSQDPPTGGPTEAFF. The CDR3 region has the DNA TGCGCCAGCAGCCAAGATCCCCCTACAGGGGGCCCCACTGAAGCTTTCTTT.

About this clone: The identical CDR3 is also encoded by other nucleotide sequences in the sample. The chain links TRBV5-6 to TRBJ2-7; maybe TRBD2 (5 bases). CDR1 and CDR2 (germline): SGHDT, YYEEEE. This CDR3 region has 14 residues. The germline V and J ends were trimmed by 0 bases and 4 bases, with 11 bases remaining between them. CDR3 protein: CASSLEGGPYEQYF. CDR3 coding DNA: TGTGCCAGCAGCTTGGAAGGCGGGCCTTACGAGCAGTACTTC.

The gene calls are TRBV5-6 and TRBJ2-2; D gene uncertain. CDR3 size: 13 residues. The V end lost 7 bases, the J end lost 4 bases, and 11 bases lay between the germline ends. Germline CDR1 reads SGHDT; CDR2 reads YYEEEE. The CDR3 region has the DNA TGTGCCAGCGGAGAGGAACTCACCGGGGAGCTGTTTTTT. It translates to CASGEELTGELFF.

The chain carries TRBV5-4 and TRBJ2-1; the D is unclear. CDR1 and CDR2 from the germline V gene are SGHNT and YYREEE (reference sequence). The CDR3 consists of 11 residues. Trimming cost V 1 base and J 7 bases, with 3 bases left between them. The CDR3 DNA follows: TGTGCCAGCAGCTTGTCGAATGAGCAGTTCTTC. Its translation: CASSLSNEQFF. The variable domain in full, with the rest retrieved from reference TRBV5-4 and TRBJ2-1, is ETGVTQSPTHLIKTRGQQVTLRCSSQSGHNTVSWYQQALGQGPQFIFQYYREEENGRGNFPPRFSGLQFPNYSSELNVNALELDDSALYLCASSLSNEQFFGPGTRLTVL.

The genes are TRBV7-2 and TRBJ2-7; no clear D. This CDR3 contains 13 residues. Germline V gene sequence: CDR1 SGHTA, CDR2 FQGNSA. Trimming shortened V by 6 bases and J by 0 bases, and 9 bases separated the two germline ends. The CDR3 DNA reads TGTGCCAGCAGGGGGTCTAGCTCCTACGAGCAGTACTTC. This gives the protein CASRGSSSYEQYF. Drawing the rest from reference TRBV7-2 and TRBJ2-7, the complete variable domain is GAGVSQSPSNKVTEKGKDVELRCDPISGHTALYWYRQSLGQGLEFLIYFQGNSAPDKSGLPSDRFSAERTGGSVSTLTIQRTQQEDSAVYLCASRGSSSYEQYFGPGTRLTVT.

In regard to this clone: This CDR3 is also generated by other DNA sequences in the sample. Here the CDR3 reads CASGGSYEQYF. The CDR3 DNA is TGTGCCAGCGGAGGCTCCTACGAGCAGTACTTC. The J gene is TRBJ2-7, the V gene TRBV6-5, with TRBD2 as a possible D gene (5 bases). CDR1 and CDR2 (germline): MNHEY, SVGAGI. This CDR3 has 11 amino acids. V dropped 8 bases and J dropped 0 bases, with 5 bases sitting between them.

As regards this clone: In the same sample, other DNA sequences code for this CDR3. This rearrangement joins TRBV4-1 to TRBJ2-7, with 10 bases matching TRBD1. V gave up 3 bases and J gave up 2 bases; unmatched junction bases: 4. This CDR3 is built from 15 residues. The germline CDR1 and CDR2 sequences are MGHRA and YSYEKL. The CDR3 DNA follows: TGCGCCAGCAGCCAGACGGGACAGGGGACCTACGAGCAGTACTTC. It codes for CASSQTGQGTYEQYF.

The chain employs TRBV30 and TRBJ2-1, with TRBD2 as a possible D gene (5 bases). The V end lost 4 bases, the J end lost 6 bases, and 10 bases lay between the germline ends. Germline loops: CDR1 GTSNPN, CDR2 SVGIG (reference sequence). This CDR3 region has 12 residues. DNA for the CDR3: TGTGCCTGGATGGACTTGGGCAATGAGCAGTTCTTC. Translation: CAWMDLGNEQFF.

V is TRBV5-4 and J is TRBJ2-7; D may be TRBD1 or TRBD2 (5 bases each). The CDR3 is 13 amino acids. Trimming took 4 bases from V and 5 from J, leaving 13 bases between them. The germline gives CDR1 SGHNT, CDR2 YYREEE (reference sequence). The CDR3 region is CASSRDPEDEQYF. DNA for the CDR3: TGTGCCAGCAGCCGGGACCCCGAGGACGAGCAGTACTTC.

This clone has just one count. This CDR3 is CASSQGQLNTEAFF. CDR3 bases: TGTGCCAGCAGTCAGGGACAGCTGAACACTGAAGCTTTCTTT. The chain combines TRBV27 with TRBJ1-1, with 7 bases aligning to TRBD1. The junction had 3 bases not matched to a gene; V was cut back by 5 bases and J by 0 bases. The germline gives CDR1 MNHEY, CDR2 SMNVEV (reference sequence). The CDR3 covers 14 residues.

The chain has TRBV9 and TRBJ2-7; 12 bases fit TRBD1. The CDR3 is made up of 16 amino acids. The junction had 9 bases not matched to a gene; V was cut back by 4 bases and J by 4 bases. Germline CDR1 SGDLS, CDR2 YYNGEE. The CDR3 region is CASSLSGTGGAYEQYF. CDR3 DNA sequence: TGTGCCAGCAGCCTTTCCGGGACAGGGGGCGCGTACGAGCAGTACTTC.

The chain recombines TRBV4-1 with TRBJ2-3; no definite D call. Germline lookup yields CDR1 MGHRA and CDR2 YSYEKL. The length of the CDR3 is 13 residues. V dropped 4 bases and J dropped 5 bases, with 10 bases sitting between them. The CDR3 loop is CASSLEEIDTQYF. The CDR3 region has the DNA TGCGCCAGCAGCCTTGAGGAGATAGATACGCAGTATTTT.

CDR3 sequence (DNA): TGTGCCAGCAGCTTAGGGGAGACTAGCGCTGAGCAGTTCTTC. Translated: CASSLGETSAEQFF. The rearrangement links TRBV13 to TRBJ2-1, with 8 positions matching TRBD2. With 0 bases clipped from V and 9 bases from J, the junction kept 4 bases outside the gene matches. This CDR3 region has 14 residues. Looked up from germline, CDR1 is PRHDT and CDR2 is FYEKMQ (reference sequence).